The present T cell receptor (beta chain) was sequenced within a study of T cell responses to AZD1222 COVID-19 vaccine. Measured with immunoSEQ multiplex PCR; TCRdb has only the in-frame clones, and not every one. The sample includes 200,000 or so clones, 92% seen only once; the top ten take about 10%. Notes on this clone: What it binds is unknown.

General study results and limits: Spike-spanning, vaccine-associated CD4 TCRs were dominant at 160-218 and 743-854. Repertoires in all cases were sampled only once the peak T cell response had passed.

CDR3 length equals 14 residues. Looked up from germline, CDR1 is KGHDR and CDR2 is SFDVKD. Unmatched junction bases numbered 8, after V lost 7 bases and J lost 5 bases. This sequence was found in an adult in good health. The sequences come from peripheral blood, collected on day 0 of AZD1222 vaccination. V usage is TRBV24-1 and J usage is TRBJ2-3; 7 bases are a match to TRBD1. The DNA for the CDR3 is TGTGCCACCAGCGAGGGGGCGCGAGGAGATACGCAGTATTTT. This codes for CATSEGARGDTQYF.